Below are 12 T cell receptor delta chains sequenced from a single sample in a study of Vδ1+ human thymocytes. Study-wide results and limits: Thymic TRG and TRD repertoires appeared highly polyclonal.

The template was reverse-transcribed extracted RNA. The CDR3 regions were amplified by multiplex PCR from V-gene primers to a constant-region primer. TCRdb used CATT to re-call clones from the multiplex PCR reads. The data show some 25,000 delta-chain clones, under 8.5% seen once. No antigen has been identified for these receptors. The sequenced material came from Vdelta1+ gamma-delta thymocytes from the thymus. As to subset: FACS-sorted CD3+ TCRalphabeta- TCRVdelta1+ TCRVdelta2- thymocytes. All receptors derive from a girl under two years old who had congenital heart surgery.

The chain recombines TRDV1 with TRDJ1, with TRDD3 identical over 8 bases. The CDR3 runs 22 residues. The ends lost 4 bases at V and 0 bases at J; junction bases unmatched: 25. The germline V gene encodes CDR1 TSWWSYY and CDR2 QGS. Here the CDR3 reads CALGGPKVPRSTGGPNTDKLIF. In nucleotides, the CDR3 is TGTGCTCTTGGGGGACCTAAGGTTCCTAGGAGTACTGGGGGCCCTAACACCGATAAACTCATCTTT.

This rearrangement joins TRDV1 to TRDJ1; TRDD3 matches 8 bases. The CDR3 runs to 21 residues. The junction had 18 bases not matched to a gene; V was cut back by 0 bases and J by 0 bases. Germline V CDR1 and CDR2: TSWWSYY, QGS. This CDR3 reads CALGELASSPGGVVHTDKLIF. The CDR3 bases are TGTGCTCTTGGGGAACTTGCCTCCTCTCCTGGGGGAGTAGTACACACCGATAAACTCATCTTT.

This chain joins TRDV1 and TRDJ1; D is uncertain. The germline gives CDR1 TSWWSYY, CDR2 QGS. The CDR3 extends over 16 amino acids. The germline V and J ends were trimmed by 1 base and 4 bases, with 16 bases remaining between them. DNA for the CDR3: TGTGCTCTTGGGGAACGGCCTCCCCGTAGGCTCGATAAACTCATCTTT. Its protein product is CALGERPPRRLDKLIF.

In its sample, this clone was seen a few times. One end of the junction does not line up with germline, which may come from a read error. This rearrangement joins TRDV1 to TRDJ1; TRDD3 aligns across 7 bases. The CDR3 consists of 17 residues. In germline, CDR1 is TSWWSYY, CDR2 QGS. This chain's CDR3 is CALRLPGGSPYTDKLIF. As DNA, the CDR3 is TGTGCTCTTAGGCTACCTGGGGGGTCACCGTACACTGATAAACTCATCTTT.

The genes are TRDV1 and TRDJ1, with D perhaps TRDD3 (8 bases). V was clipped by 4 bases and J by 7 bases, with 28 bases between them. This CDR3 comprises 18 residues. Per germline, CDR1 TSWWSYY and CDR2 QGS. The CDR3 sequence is CALGGRPSFVLGAGKLIF. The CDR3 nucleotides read TGTGCTCTTGGGGGACGGCCTTCCTTCGTACTGGGGGCCGGTAAACTCATCTTT.

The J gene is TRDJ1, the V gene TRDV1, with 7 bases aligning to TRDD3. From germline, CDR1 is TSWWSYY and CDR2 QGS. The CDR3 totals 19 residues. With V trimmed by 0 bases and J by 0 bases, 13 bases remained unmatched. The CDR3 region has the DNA TGTGCTCTTGGGGAACTGTTGACTATGCCTGGGGGTTACACCGATAAACTCATCTTT. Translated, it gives CALGELLTMPGGYTDKLIF.

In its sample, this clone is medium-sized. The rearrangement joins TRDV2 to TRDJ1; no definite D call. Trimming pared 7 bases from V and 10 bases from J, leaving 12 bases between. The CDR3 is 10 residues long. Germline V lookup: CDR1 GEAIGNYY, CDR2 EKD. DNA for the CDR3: TGTGCCTGCCACTCATTTATACTCATCTTT. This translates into CACHSFILIF.

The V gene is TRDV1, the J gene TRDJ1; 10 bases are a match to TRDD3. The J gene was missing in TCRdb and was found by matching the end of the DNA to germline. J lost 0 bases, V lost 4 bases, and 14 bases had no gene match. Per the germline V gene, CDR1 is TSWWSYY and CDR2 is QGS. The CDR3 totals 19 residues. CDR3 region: CALGGSTPVLGDHTDKLIF. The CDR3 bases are TGTGCTCTTGGGGGTTCCACACCAGTACTGGGGGATCACACCGATAAACTCATCTTT.

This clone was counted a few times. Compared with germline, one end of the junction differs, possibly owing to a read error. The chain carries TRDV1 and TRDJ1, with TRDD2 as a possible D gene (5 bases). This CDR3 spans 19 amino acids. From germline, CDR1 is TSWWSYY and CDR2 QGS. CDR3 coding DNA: TGTGCTCTTGGGGAACCGCCTACGATCGGAGCAGCATACACCGATAAACCCATCTTT. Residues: CALGEPPTIGAAYTDKPIF.

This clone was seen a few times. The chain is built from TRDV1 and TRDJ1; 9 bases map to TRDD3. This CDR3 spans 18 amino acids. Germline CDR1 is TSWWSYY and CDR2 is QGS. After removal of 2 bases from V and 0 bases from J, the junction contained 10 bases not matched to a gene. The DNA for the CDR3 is TGTGCTCTTGGGGAATCGCCACCTGGGGGATCGTACACCGATAAACTCATCTTT. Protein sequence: CALGESPPGGSYTDKLIF.

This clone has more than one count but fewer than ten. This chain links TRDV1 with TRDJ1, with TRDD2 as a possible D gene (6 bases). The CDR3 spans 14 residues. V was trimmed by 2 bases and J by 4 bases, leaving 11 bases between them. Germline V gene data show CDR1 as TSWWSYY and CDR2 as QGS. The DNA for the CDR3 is TGTGCTCTTGGGGAAGTCTCCTACTACGATAAACTCATCTTT. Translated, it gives CALGEVSYYDKLIF.

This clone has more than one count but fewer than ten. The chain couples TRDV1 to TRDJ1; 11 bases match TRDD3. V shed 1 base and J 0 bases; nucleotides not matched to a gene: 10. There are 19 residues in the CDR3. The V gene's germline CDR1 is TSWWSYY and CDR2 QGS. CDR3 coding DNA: TGTGCTCTTGGGGAACCCAGGCCCTACTGGGGGATATACACCGATAAACTCATCTTT. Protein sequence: CALGEPRPYWGIYTDKLIF.